This T cell receptor beta chain was sequenced in a study of T cell changes during pregnancy in multiple sclerosis. Clones were read by immunoSEQ multiplex PCR, and TCRdb kept only the in-frame ones, dropping some. The sample lists more than 75,000 clones, approximately 94% seen once, with 2% to 2.5% in the top ten. The germline V gene encodes CDR1 SGDLS and CDR2 YYNGEE. Between the trimmed V and J ends, which lost 6 bases and 0 bases, there was a span of 12 bases. The CDR3 covers 14 residues. Here the sequenced sample was peripheral blood, taken in the third trimester of pregnancy. The receptor comes from a female donor with multiple sclerosis, enrolled in a pregnancy study. The J gene is TRBJ1-1, the V gene TRBV9; D uncertain. CDR3 bases: TGTGCCAGCACCCCGGGTGGCATGAACACTGAAGCTTTCTTT. As protein: CASTPGGMNTEAFF.